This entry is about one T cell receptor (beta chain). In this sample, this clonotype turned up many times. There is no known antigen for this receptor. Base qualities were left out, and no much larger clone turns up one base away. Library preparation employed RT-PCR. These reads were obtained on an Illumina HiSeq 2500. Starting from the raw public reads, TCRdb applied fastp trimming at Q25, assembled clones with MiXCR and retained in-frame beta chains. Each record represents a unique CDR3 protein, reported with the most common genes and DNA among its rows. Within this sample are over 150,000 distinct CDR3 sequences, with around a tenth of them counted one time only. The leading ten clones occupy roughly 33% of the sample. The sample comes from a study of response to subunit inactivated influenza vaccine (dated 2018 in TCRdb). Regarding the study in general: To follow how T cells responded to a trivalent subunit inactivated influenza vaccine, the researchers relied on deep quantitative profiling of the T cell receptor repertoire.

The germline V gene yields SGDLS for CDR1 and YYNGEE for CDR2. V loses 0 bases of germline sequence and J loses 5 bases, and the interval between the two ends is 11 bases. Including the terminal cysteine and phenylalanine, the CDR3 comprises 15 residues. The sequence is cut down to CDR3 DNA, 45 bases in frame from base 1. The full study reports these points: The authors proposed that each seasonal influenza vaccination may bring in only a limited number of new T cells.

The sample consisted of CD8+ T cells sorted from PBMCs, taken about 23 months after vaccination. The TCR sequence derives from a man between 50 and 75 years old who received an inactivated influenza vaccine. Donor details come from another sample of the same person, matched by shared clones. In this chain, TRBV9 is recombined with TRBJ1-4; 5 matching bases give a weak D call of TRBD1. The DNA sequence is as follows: TGTGCCAGCAGCGTAGCTGGGACGGTAAATGAAAAACTGTTTTTT. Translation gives CASSVAGTVNEKLFF.